A single sample gave rise to the 32 T cell receptor beta chains below, sequenced in a study of vaccination and CD4 T cells after COVID-19. Sequenced with the Oncomine TCR Beta short-read assay was DNA taken from cultured CD4+ T cells. TCRdb re-called the PCR reads with MiXCR, one entry per CDR3 protein. The sample lists some 20,000 distinct CDR3 sequences; less than 55% were seen once. Their antigens remain unidentified. The treatment denotes: roughly nine-day PBMC culture with coronavirus spike peptide pools or control peptides (ViraFEST assay). Sequences were obtained from CD4+ T cells from blood, cultured in vitro. The origin of the receptors is a human donor who had recovered from COVID-19.

The V gene is TRBV20-1, the J gene TRBJ1-5; D not certain. The V end was cut by 0 bases, the J end by 5 bases, with 14 bases between. The CDR3 length is 15 residues. Germline CDR1 reads DFQATT; CDR2 reads SNEGSKA (reference sequence). DNA for the CDR3: TGCAGTGCTAGAGATCAGGCGGGGATCCATCAGCCCCAGCATTTT. As protein: CSARDQAGIHQPQHF.

This sequence joins TRBV15 and TRBJ2-7; possible D gene TRBD1, 6 bases. The germline V and J ends were trimmed by 0 bases and 4 bases, with 7 bases remaining between them. CDR3 size: 13 residues. Germline lookup yields CDR1 LNHNV and CDR2 YYDKDF (reference sequence). The CDR3 nucleotides are TGTGCCACCAGCAGAGAGGACAGATACGAGCAGTACTTC. It yields the protein CATSREDRYEQYF.

This clonotype turned up a few times. The chain employs TRBV6-5 and TRBJ2-2; no clear D. Germline loops: CDR1 MNHEY, CDR2 SVGAGI. This CDR3 spans 13 amino acids. The V end was cut by 2 bases, the J end by 7 bases, with 8 bases between. The CDR3 region is CASSYGPGGELFF. CDR3 DNA sequence: TGTGCCAGCAGTTACGGCCCCGGCGGGGAGCTGTTTTTT.

The V call is TRBV28, the J call TRBJ2-7; D may match TRBD1 or TRBD2 (5 bases each). Germline V CDR1 and CDR2: MDHEN, SYDVKM. Trimming shortened V by 5 bases and J by 2 bases, and 19 bases separated the two germline ends. The CDR3 runs 16 residues. CDR3 nucleotide sequence: TGTGCCAGCAGTCTAGCTGGGGGAGCCGCTCCCTACGAGCAGTACTTC. Amino acid sequence: CASSLAGGAAPYEQYF.

This clonotype has only a few counts. The chain couples TRBV20-1 to TRBJ2-1; D not certain. Trimming cost V 2 bases and J 9 bases, with 11 bases left between them. The CDR3 contains 12 residues. The germline CDR1 and CDR2 sequences are DFQATT and SNEGSKA (reference sequence). CDR3 residues: CSARSRGSEQFF. The CDR3 DNA is TGCAGTGCTAGATCTCGCGGAAGTGAGCAGTTCTTC.

V and J are TRBV5-1 and TRBJ1-1, with 10 bases matching TRBD1. The CDR3 has 18 amino acids. Germline trimming cut 3 bases from V and 0 bases from J; bases unmatched to any gene: 11. CDR1 and CDR2 from the germline V gene are SGHRS and YFSETQ. CDR3 sequence (DNA): TGCGCCAGCAGCTATGGGGCCGGGACAGGGGTCTTGAACACTGAAGCTTTCTTT. Protein sequence: CASSYGAGTGVLNTEAFF.

The V and J genes are TRBV19 and TRBJ2-3; 11 nucleotides align to TRBD2. Germline V lookup: CDR1 LNHDA, CDR2 SQIVND (reference sequence). The CDR3 loop spans 16 amino acids. The V gene end was trimmed by 3 bases and the J gene end by 0 bases; junction bases not matched to a gene: 2. This CDR3 reads CASSIWTSGSTDTQYF. The CDR3 nucleotides read TGTGCCAGTAGTATCTGGACTAGCGGGAGCACAGATACGCAGTATTTT. The whole variable domain, filled in from reference TRBV19 and TRBJ2-3, reads DGGITQSPKYLFRKEGQNVTLSCEQNLNHDAMYWYRQDPGQGLRLIYYSQIVNDFQKGDIAEGYSVSREKKESFPLTVTSAQKNPTAFYLCASSIWTSGSTDTQYFGPGTRLTVL.

The chain has TRBV19 and TRBJ2-7; D might be TRBD1 (6 bases). There are 16 residues in the CDR3. Germline CDR1 and CDR2: LNHDA and SQIVND (reference sequence). V was cut by 1 base and J by 3 bases, with 16 bases left in between. The CDR3 DNA is TGTGCCAGTAGTATAGCAGGGCCAGGGGCCCTCTACGAGCAGTACTTC. Protein: CASSIAGPGALYEQYF. The full variable domain, with the rest looked up from reference TRBV19 and TRBJ2-7, is DGGITQSPKYLFRKEGQNVTLSCEQNLNHDAMYWYRQDPGQGLRLIYYSQIVNDFQKGDIAEGYSVSREKKESFPLTVTSAQKNPTAFYLCASSIAGPGALYEQYFGPGTRLTVT.

This chain connects TRBV15 to TRBJ2-2; D is perhaps TRBD1 (5 bases). The CDR3 is 14 residues long. CDR1 is LNHNV, CDR2 YYDKDF, per germline (reference sequence). The V gene lost 4 bases and the J gene lost 6 bases, with 12 bases spanning the gap. The chain's CDR3 is CATSKQVDAGELFF. The DNA for the CDR3 is TGTGCCACCAGCAAACAGGTTGATGCCGGGGAGCTGTTTTTT.

The V gene is TRBV20-1, the J gene TRBJ2-1; D is perhaps TRBD1 (5 bases). The germline V gene has CDR1 DFQATT and CDR2 SNEGSKA (reference sequence). V lost 4 bases to trimming and J lost 0 bases, with 10 bases between them. This CDR3 region has 14 residues. CDR3 sequence (DNA): TGCAGTGCTAAGGACATTCGCTCCTACAATGAGCAGTTCTTC. Encoded protein: CSAKDIRSYNEQFF.

This sequence joins TRBV19 and TRBJ1-3, with D unclear. Germline V CDR1 and CDR2: LNHDA, SQIVND (reference sequence). V gave up 1 base and J gave up 1 base, with 11 bases separating them. CDR3 length: 16 amino acids. The CDR3 DNA sequence: TGTGCCAGTAGTATAGTCAAGGCGGGATCTGGAAACACCATATATTTT. Translating it yields CASSIVKAGSGNTIYF.

The chain combines TRBV12-3 or TRBV12-4 with TRBJ1-2, with 7 bases identical to TRBD1. Losses at the gene ends were 5 bases for V and 7 bases for J; bases not matched to a gene: 10. CDR3 length: 14 amino acids. CDR3 residues: CASSRDSRFGGYTF. In DNA form, the CDR3 reads TGTGCCAGCAGTCGGGACAGTCGGTTCGGTGGCTACACCTTC.

This clonotype was picked up a small number of times. DNA of the CDR3: TGTGCCAGCAGTCCGGGACACCATTCCGGGTATGGCTACACCTTC. Protein sequence: CASSPGHHSGYGYTF. V and J are TRBV6-2 or TRBV6-3 and TRBJ1-2; maybe TRBD1 (6 bases). Germline V gene lookup returns CDR1 MNHEY and CDR2 SVGEGT. The CDR3 consists of 15 residues. Trimming removed 5 bases at V and 5 bases at J, with 18 bases between.

This clonotype occurred a few times. The chain uses TRBV2 and TRBJ1-1, with D possibly TRBD1 on 6 matching bases. V lost 6 bases and J lost 7, with 15 bases in between. The CDR3 has 13 residues. Germline V lookup: CDR1 SNHLY, CDR2 FYNNEI. CDR3 in DNA: TGTGCCAGCAGCCGCAGGGGTTCGAGTGAAGCTTTCTTT. Amino acids: CASSRRGSSEAFF.

This clonotype has more than one count but fewer than ten. V is TRBV7-9 and J is TRBJ1-1, with D perhaps matching TRBD1 (5 bases). The CDR3 has 16 amino acids. Per germline, CDR1 SEHNR and CDR2 FQNEAQ (reference sequence). Trimming took off 5 bases at V and 3 bases at J, with 19 bases between the two ends. CDR3 DNA sequence: TGTGCCAGCAGCCCAAGAACAGGAGGGATGGACACTGAAGCTTTCTTT. Encoded protein: CASSPRTGGMDTEAFF.

The chain combines TRBV20-1 with TRBJ2-7; no reliable D call. With 0 bases removed from V and 2 bases from J, the gap between germline ends came to 8 bases. The CDR3 covers 13 residues. From germline, CDR1 is DFQATT and CDR2 SNEGSKA (reference sequence). This chain's CDR3 is CSARDLHPYEQYF. The CDR3 bases are TGCAGTGCTAGAGATCTACACCCCTACGAGCAGTACTTC.

This clonotype has a handful of counts. The CDR3 nucleotides read TGTGCCAGCAGACCAACAGGGGAGACCGGGGAGCTGTTTTTT. Amino acid sequence: CASRPTGETGELFF. The chain carries TRBV28 and TRBJ2-2, with 7 nucleotides matching TRBD1. The CDR3 totals 14 residues. The V gene's germline CDR1 is MDHEN and CDR2 SYDVKM. V was pared by 6 bases and J by 5 bases, with 6 bases of the junction left unmatched.

The genes are TRBV28 and TRBJ1-2; 8 positions match TRBD1. From germline, CDR1 is MDHEN and CDR2 SYDVKM. The length of the CDR3 is 16 residues. V shed 4 bases, J shed 7 bases, and the junction held 14 bases outside the gene matches. The CDR3, as DNA: TGTGCCAGCAGTTCCGAAGCGGGGGCGACAGGGGTTGGCTACACCTTC. It is translated as CASSSEAGATGVGYTF.

This chain links TRBV7-2 with TRBJ1-2; no clear D gene. CDR1 is SGHTA, CDR2 FQGNSA, per germline. There are 15 residues in the CDR3. Trimming took off 1 base at V and 7 bases at J, with 16 bases between the two ends. The CDR3 nucleotides are TGTGCCAGCAGCTTAGTGGTGGGGTCAAGGGCTGGCTACACCTTC. Amino acid sequence: CASSLVVGSRAGYTF. The variable domain in full, with the rest retrieved from reference TRBV7-2 and TRBJ1-2, is GAGVSQSPSNKVTEKGKDVELRCDPISGHTALYWYRQSLGQGLEFLIYFQGNSAPDKSGLPSDRFSAERTGGSVSTLTIQRTQQEDSAVYLCASSLVVGSRAGYTFGSGTRLTVV.

The V gene is TRBV7-2, the J gene TRBJ2-3; TRBD2 is a possible D gene (6 bases). Germline CDR1 and CDR2: SGHTA and FQGNSA. Trimming removed 2 bases from V and 0 bases from J, with 6 bases in between. The CDR3 covers 14 residues. DNA for the CDR3: TGTGCCAGCAGCTTAAGCGGGAGCACAGATACGCAGTATTTT. It translates to CASSLSGSTDTQYF.

The chain joins TRBV6-1 to TRBJ1-5; D remains unclear. CDR1 MNHNS and CDR2 SASEGT come from the germline V gene. Deletions cut 5 bases from V and 5 bases from J, with 13 bases between. The CDR3 runs 14 residues. As DNA, the CDR3 is TGTGCCAGCAGTCCTTCCGGGGAGTATCAGCCCCAGCATTTT. This translates into CASSPSGEYQPQHF.

This sequence joins TRBV6-1 and TRBJ2-7; TRBD1 or TRBD2 may be the D gene (6 bases each). Trimming removed 6 bases from V and 0 bases from J, with 15 bases in between. Germline loops: CDR1 MNHNS, CDR2 SASEGT. The CDR3 runs 15 residues. CDR3 protein: CASRQGGNPSYEQYF. As DNA, the CDR3 is TGTGCCAGCAGGCAAGGGGGGAATCCCTCCTACGAGCAGTACTTC.

The V and J genes are TRBV19 and TRBJ1-5, with 8 bases that match TRBD1. The CDR3 has 15 amino acids. Germline assignment: CDR1 LNHDA and CDR2 SQIVND (reference sequence). The trim removed 10 bases at V and 2 bases at J, leaving 10 bases unmatched. CDR3 in amino acids: CATQAGGGGNQPQHF. The CDR3 DNA sequence: TGTGCCACCCAAGCAGGGGGCGGTGGCAATCAGCCCCAGCATTTT. The complete variable domain, with remaining parts taken from reference TRBV19 and TRBJ1-5, reads DGGITQSPKYLFRKEGQNVTLSCEQNLNHDAMYWYRQDPGQGLRLIYYSQIVNDFQKGDIAEGYSVSREKKESFPLTVTSAQKNPTAFYLCATQAGGGGNQPQHFGDGTRLSIL.

This clonotype was seen a handful of times. The rearrangement joins TRBV20-1 to TRBJ2-5; D is unclear. The V gene's germline CDR1 is DFQATT and CDR2 SNEGSKA (reference sequence). The germline V and J ends were trimmed by 5 bases and 4 bases, with 14 bases remaining between them. This CDR3 is 13 amino acids long. The CDR3 region is CSAPENGAETQYF. DNA for the CDR3: TGCAGTGCTCCCGAAAATGGTGCAGAGACCCAGTACTTC.

This clonotype was counted a few times. This rearrangement joins TRBV27 to TRBJ2-1; the match to TRBD2 covers 9 bases. CDR1 and CDR2 from the germline V gene are MNHEY and SMNVEV (reference sequence). The J segment lost 6 bases and the V segment lost 1 base, leaving 10 bases of the junction unmatched. This CDR3 spans 17 amino acids. CDR3 residues: CASSLYRAGGPGNEQFF. The CDR3, as DNA: TGTGCCAGCAGTTTATATCGGGCGGGAGGGCCTGGCAATGAGCAGTTCTTC.

The table lists this clonotype with a few counts. The J gene is TRBJ2-5, the V gene TRBV12-3 or TRBV12-4; possibly TRBD2 for D (6 bases). V lost 5 bases, J lost 5 bases, and 18 bases lay in between. This CDR3 is 15 amino acids long. The CDR3 is CASSGRDSGGETQYF. CDR3 nucleotides: TGTGCCAGCAGTGGCAGGGATAGCGGAGGGGAGACCCAGTACTTC.

This clonotype has more than one count but fewer than ten. The chain is built from TRBV20-1 and TRBJ1-2; no definite D call. Between the trimmed V and J ends, which lost 1 base and 8 bases, there was a span of 17 bases. This CDR3 region has 14 residues. Germline CDR1 is DFQATT and CDR2 is SNEGSKA (reference sequence). The CDR3 region is CSARVGGREKGYTF. CDR3 coding DNA: TGCAGTGCTAGAGTGGGAGGGAGGGAGAAGGGCTACACCTTC.

This clonotype has just a few counts. This chain joins TRBV7-2 and TRBJ2-2, with D possibly matching TRBD1 (6 bases). Germline V gene data show CDR1 as SGHTA and CDR2 as FQGNSA. The ends were cut back, 5 bases at V and 5 bases at J, with 21 bases in the middle. This CDR3 contains 17 residues. CDR3 nucleotide sequence: TGTGCCAGCAGCCCACGCGGACTCGGCAGGGGAACCGGGGAGCTGTTTTTT. This encodes CASSPRGLGRGTGELFF.

This clonotype was seen only a few times. The V gene is TRBV6-1, the J gene TRBJ1-1; D not certain. CDR1 MNHNS and CDR2 SASEGT come from the germline V gene. V lost 5 bases to trimming and J lost 1 base, with 8 bases between them. The CDR3 loop spans 13 amino acids. Here the CDR3 DNA reads TGTGCCAGCAGTCCCCGACAGAACACTGAAGCTTTCTTT. It yields the protein CASSPRQNTEAFF.

This clonotype is labeled as medium-sized (0.01 to 0.1%). This chain joins TRBV27 and TRBJ1-5; D may be TRBD1 (5 bases). Trimming removed 10 bases at V and 2 bases at J, with 15 bases between. The germline V gene encodes CDR1 MNHEY and CDR2 SMNVEV (reference sequence). This CDR3 region has 14 residues. CDR3 DNA: TGTGCCACGGGGGACCCCTCCCGCAATCAGCCCCAGCATTTT. Encoded protein: CATGDPSRNQPQHF.

The chain has TRBV19 and TRBJ1-5; the D is unclear. CDR3 length: 16 residues. V was pared by 3 bases and J by 4 bases, with 16 bases between. Per germline, CDR1 LNHDA and CDR2 SQIVND (reference sequence). The DNA of the CDR3 is TGTGCCAGTAGTATCCAGGCAGCAGCCTTTAATCAGCCCCAGCATTTT. Translating it yields CASSIQAAAFNQPQHF.

This clonotype came up a few times. The gene calls are TRBV7-8 and TRBJ2-7, with a possible D match to TRBD1 (6 bases). CDR3 length: 13 amino acids. Trimming took off 1 base at V and 7 bases at J, with 11 bases between the two ends. Looked up from germline, CDR1 is SGHVS and CDR2 is FQNEAQ. CDR3 loop: CASSLDWQGEQYF. The CDR3 nucleotides read TGTGCCAGCAGCTTAGATTGGCAGGGGGAGCAGTACTTC.